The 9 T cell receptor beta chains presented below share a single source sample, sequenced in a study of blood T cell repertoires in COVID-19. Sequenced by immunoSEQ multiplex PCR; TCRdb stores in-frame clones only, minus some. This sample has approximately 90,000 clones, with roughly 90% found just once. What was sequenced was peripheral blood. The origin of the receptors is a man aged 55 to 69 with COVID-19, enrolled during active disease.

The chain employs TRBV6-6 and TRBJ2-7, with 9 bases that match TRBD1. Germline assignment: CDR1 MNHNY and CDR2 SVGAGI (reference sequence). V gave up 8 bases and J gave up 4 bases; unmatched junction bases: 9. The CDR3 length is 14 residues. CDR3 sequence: CASSSGTGNYEQYF. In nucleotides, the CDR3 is TGTGCCAGCTCGTCCGGGACAGGGAATTACGAGCAGTACTTC.

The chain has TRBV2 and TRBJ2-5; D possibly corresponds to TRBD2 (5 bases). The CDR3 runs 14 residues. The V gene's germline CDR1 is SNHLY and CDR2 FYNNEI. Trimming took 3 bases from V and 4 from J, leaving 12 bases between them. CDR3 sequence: CASSDRSGVETQYF. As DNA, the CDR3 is TGTGCCAGCAGTGATCGGTCCGGGGTAGAGACCCAGTACTTC.

The CDR3 nucleotides read TGTGCCACCAGTGAGACGCCGACTAGCGGGAGGGGCAATGAGCAGTTCTTC. It encodes CATSETPTSGRGNEQFF. The chain uses TRBV24-1 and TRBJ2-1, with 14 bases identical to TRBD2. CDR3 length: 17 residues. Losses at the gene ends were 4 bases for V and 6 bases for J; bases not matched to a gene: 7. Per germline, CDR1 KGHDR and CDR2 SFDVKD.

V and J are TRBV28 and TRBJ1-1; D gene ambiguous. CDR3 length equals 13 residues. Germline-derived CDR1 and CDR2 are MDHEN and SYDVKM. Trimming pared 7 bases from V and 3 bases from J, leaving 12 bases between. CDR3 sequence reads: CASIPYAYTEAFF. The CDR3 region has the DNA TGTGCCAGCATCCCCTATGCATACACTGAAGCTTTCTTT.

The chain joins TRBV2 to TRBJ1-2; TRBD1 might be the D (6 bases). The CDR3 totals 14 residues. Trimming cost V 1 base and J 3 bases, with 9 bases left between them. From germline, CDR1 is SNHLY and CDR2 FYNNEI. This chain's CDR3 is CASSEDRADYGYTF. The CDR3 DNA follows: TGTGCCAGCAGTGAAGACAGGGCGGACTATGGCTACACCTTC.

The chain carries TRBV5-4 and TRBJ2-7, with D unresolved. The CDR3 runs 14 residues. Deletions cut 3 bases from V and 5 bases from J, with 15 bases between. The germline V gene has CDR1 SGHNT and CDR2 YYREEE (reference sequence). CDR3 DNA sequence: TGTGCCAGCAGCTCTCGGGTGGATTCCGACGAGCAGTACTTC. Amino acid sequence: CASSSRVDSDEQYF.

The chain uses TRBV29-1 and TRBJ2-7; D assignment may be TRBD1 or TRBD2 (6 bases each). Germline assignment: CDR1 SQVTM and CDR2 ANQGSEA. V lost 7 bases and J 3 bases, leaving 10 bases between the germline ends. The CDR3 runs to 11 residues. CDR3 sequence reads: CSGGDNYEQYF. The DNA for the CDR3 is TGCAGCGGGGGGGACAACTACGAGCAGTACTTC.

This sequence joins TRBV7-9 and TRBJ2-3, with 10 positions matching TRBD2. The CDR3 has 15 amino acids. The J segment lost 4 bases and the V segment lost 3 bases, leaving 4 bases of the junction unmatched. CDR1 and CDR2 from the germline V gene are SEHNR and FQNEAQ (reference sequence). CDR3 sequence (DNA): TGTGCCAGCAGCTTCACTAGCGGGATGCCAGATACGCAGTATTTT. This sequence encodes CASSFTSGMPDTQYF.

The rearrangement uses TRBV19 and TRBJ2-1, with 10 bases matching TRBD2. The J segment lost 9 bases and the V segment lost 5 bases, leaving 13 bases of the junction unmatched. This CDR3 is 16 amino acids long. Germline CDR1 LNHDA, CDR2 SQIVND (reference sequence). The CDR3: CASSGGTSGNPGEQFF. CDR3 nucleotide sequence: TGTGCCAGTAGTGGCGGAACTAGCGGGAACCCCGGTGAGCAGTTCTTC.